This TCR beta chain was sequenced in a study of memory CD4+ T cells and cytomegalovirus serostatus. Broader study findings: CMV serostatus prediction reached median AUC 0.95, or 0.91 with US-trained model. Of more than 150 reported CMV TCRbeta sequences, under 70 were found in memory CD4+ repertoires.

The sort gate was single viable CD3+CD4+CD8-CD45RO+ cells for memory CD4+ T cells. Clones were sequenced by immunoSEQ multiplex PCR, and TCRdb holds only the in-frame ones, with some missing. Among some 50,000 clones listed, around 78% were seen once. Notes on this clone: The antigen is not known.

Trimming took off 10 bases at V and 7 bases at J, with 22 bases between the two ends. The germline V gene encodes CDR1 MNHEY and CDR2 SVGAGI. This CDR3 is built from 14 residues. V and J are TRBV6-5 and TRBJ1-1; D remains unclear. The sequence was collected from an adult in good health and CMV-seronegative. Material: memory CD4+ T cells from blood. CDR3 in DNA: TGTGCCATCAAAGTTGACCCTTCGGCCCATGAAGCTTTCTTT. Its protein product is CAIKVDPSAHEAFF.